The 13 T cell receptor beta chains listed next were all sequenced from one sample in a study of regulatory T cells in long-lasting Graves disease. The authors built TCR beta libraries using iRepertoire HTBI primers and Arm-PCR of CDR3 regions. TCRdb itself ran the multiplex PCR reads through MiXCR, one entry per CDR3 protein. The table lists some 280,000 distinct CDR3 sequences, roughly 21% of them singletons, with more than 55% in the top ten. Noted time point: persistent/refractory GD, antithyroid drugs over 5 years with positive TRAb. PBMC RNA was the source of the TCR library. The material sequenced was peripheral blood mononuclear cells (PBMCs), taken when the disease was refractory, from a patient treated with antithyroid drugs. The receptors were gathered from a female donor with Graves disease.

The rearrangement links TRBV18 to TRBJ1-5; D not certain. The CDR3 extends over 15 amino acids. Germline CDR1 reads KGHSH; CDR2 reads LQKENI. Trimming removed 5 bases at V and 7 bases at J, with 18 bases between. The CDR3 DNA reads TGTGCCAGCTCAGCCACCCCCCCGGGCACACAGCCCCAGCATTTT. This gives the protein CASSATPPGTQPQHF.

This clonotype has a handful of counts. The chain employs TRBV5-8 and TRBJ2-5; D tentatively reads TRBD1 or TRBD2 (6 bases each). Germline assignment: CDR1 SGHTS and CDR2 YDEGEE. The CDR3 contains 17 residues. V lost 2 bases to trimming and J lost 1 base, with 18 bases between them. The CDR3 nucleotides read TGTGCCAGCAGCTTCCCTCGCGGGACAACCGGCCAAGAGACCCAGTACTTC. Encoded protein: CASSFPRGTTGQETQYF.

The V gene is TRBV28, the J gene TRBJ1-5, with D possibly being TRBD1 (5 bases). Germline CDR1 and CDR2: MDHEN and SYDVKM. The CDR3 length is 15 residues. V lost 1 base and J lost 2, with 9 bases in between. This chain's CDR3 is CASSLFRGGNQPQHF. CDR3 nucleotides: TGTGCCAGCAGTTTATTTAGAGGGGGCAATCAGCCCCAGCATTTT.

This clonotype was counted a few times. The CDR3 nucleotides read TGCAGCGCTTCCTTTGATACGCAGTATTTT. This sequence encodes CSASFDTQYF. The V call is TRBV20-1, the J call TRBJ2-3; D is undetermined. In germline, CDR1 is DFQATT, CDR2 SNEGSKA (reference sequence). This CDR3 has 10 residues.

In its sample, this clonotype was seen many times. The gene calls are TRBV2 and TRBJ2-1; 7 bases align to TRBD2. V lost 7 bases to trimming and J lost 7 bases; unmatched junction nucleotides: 4. Germline V CDR1 and CDR2: SNHLY, FYNNEI. This CDR3 spans 12 amino acids. The CDR3 loop is CASTTGGNEQFF. CDR3 nucleotides: TGTGCCAGCACAACGGGAGGTAATGAGCAGTTCTTC.

This clonotype was seen many times. The chain carries TRBV11-2 and TRBJ1-2; TRBD1 matches at 10 bases. The CDR3 extends over 15 amino acids. V was pared by 8 bases and J by 8 bases, with 14 bases of the junction left unmatched. Germline-derived CDR1 and CDR2 are SGHAT and FQNNGV. Written as DNA, the CDR3 is TGTGCCAGCCAACTTAGAGGGACAGGGGATGGAGGCTACACCTTC. As protein: CASQLRGTGDGGYTF. The complete variable domain, with remaining parts taken from reference TRBV11-2 and TRBJ1-2, reads EAGVAQSPRYKIIEKRQSVAFWCNPISGHATLYWYQQILGQGPKLLIQFQNNGVVDDSQLPKDRFSAERLKGVDSTLKIQPAKLEDSAVYLCASQLRGTGDGGYTFGSGTRLTVV.

In this sample, this clonotype turned up a few times. The rearrangement joins TRBV7-2 to TRBJ2-2; D gene uncertain. CDR3 size: 19 residues. V lost 2 bases, J lost 1 base, and 20 bases lay in between. Germline V gene sequence: CDR1 SGHTA, CDR2 FQGNSA. The CDR3 here is CASSLLRPPSRRNTGELFF. In nucleotides, the CDR3 is TGTGCCAGCAGCTTACTTCGACCCCCCAGTAGGCGGAACACCGGGGAGCTGTTTTTT. Together with reference TRBV7-2 and TRBJ2-2, the CDR3 gives the full variable domain: GAGVSQSPSNKVTEKGKDVELRCDPISGHTALYWYRQSLGQGLEFLIYFQGNSAPDKSGLPSDRFSAERTGGSVSTLTIQRTQQEDSAVYLCASSLLRPPSRRNTGELFFGEGSRLTVL.

The gene calls are TRBV29-1 and TRBJ1-5; D remains ambiguous. Trimming took off 6 bases at V and 2 bases at J, with 8 bases between the two ends. Per the germline V gene, CDR1 is SQVTM and CDR2 is ANQGSEA. The CDR3 is 12 residues long. The CDR3 DNA reads TGCAGCGTCACACTGGGCAATCAGCCCCAGCATTTT. This gives the protein CSVTLGNQPQHF.

This clonotype was found many times. V usage is TRBV7-2 and J usage is TRBJ2-7; the D gene is possibly TRBD2 (6 bases). This CDR3 has 16 residues. Germline CDR1 is SGHTA and CDR2 is FQGNSA. V lost 5 bases to trimming and J lost 0 bases, with 17 bases between them. As DNA, the CDR3 is TGTGCCAGCAGCCACCTGGCTAGCGATAGCTCCTACGAGCAGTACTTC. Protein: CASSHLASDSSYEQYF.

The chain employs TRBV5-1 and TRBJ1-4; no definite D call. V shed 0 bases and J shed 7 bases, with 13 bases lying between them. The V gene's germline CDR1 is SGHRS and CDR2 YFSETQ. This CDR3 has 15 amino acids. CDR3 DNA sequence: TGCGCCAGCAGCTTGGGGGCCCGGGCGACTGAAAAACTGTTTTTT. Translated: CASSLGARATEKLFF.

This chain uses TRBV12-3 or TRBV12-4 with TRBJ1-5; D gene uncertain. The V end lost 6 bases, the J end lost 2 bases, and 11 bases lay between the germline ends. The CDR3 sequence is 14 residues long. The DNA for the CDR3 is TGTGCCAGCAGCAATCGCGACGGCAATCAGCCCCAGCATTTT. Protein sequence: CASSNRDGNQPQHF.

The V call is TRBV11-3, the J call TRBJ2-7; 9 bases agree with TRBD1. The CDR3 runs 14 residues. Germline CDR1 and CDR2: SGHNT and YENEEA. V lost 5 bases, J lost 6 bases, and 8 bases stayed unmatched. CDR3 nucleotide sequence: TGTGCCAGCAGCCCTACAGGGGGCTGGTCCGAGCAGTACTTC. Amino acids: CASSPTGGWSEQYF.

V is TRBV25-1 and J is TRBJ1-4; TRBD1 matches at 8 bases. Germline V gene lookup returns CDR1 MGHDK and CDR2 SYGVNS. V lost 1 base to trimming and J lost 8 bases; unmatched junction nucleotides: 6. The CDR3 is 15 amino acids. The CDR3 DNA sequence: TGTGCCAGCAGTGAATTCGGAACAGGGGGGGAAAAACTGTTTTTT. It yields the protein CASSEFGTGGEKLFF.